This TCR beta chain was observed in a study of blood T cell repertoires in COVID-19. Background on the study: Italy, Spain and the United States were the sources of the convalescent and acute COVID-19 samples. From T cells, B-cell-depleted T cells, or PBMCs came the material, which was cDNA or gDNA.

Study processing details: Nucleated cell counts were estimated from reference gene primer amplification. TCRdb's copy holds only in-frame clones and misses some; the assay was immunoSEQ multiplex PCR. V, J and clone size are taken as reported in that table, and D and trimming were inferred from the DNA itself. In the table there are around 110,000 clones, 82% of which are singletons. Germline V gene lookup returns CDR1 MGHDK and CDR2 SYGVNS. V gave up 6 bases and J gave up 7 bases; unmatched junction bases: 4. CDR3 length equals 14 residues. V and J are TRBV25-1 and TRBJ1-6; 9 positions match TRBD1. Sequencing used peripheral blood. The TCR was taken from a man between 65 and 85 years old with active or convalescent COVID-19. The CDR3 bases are TGTGCCAGCAGAGGACAGGGGTGGAATTCACCCCTCCACTTT. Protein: CASRGQGWNSPLHF.